The 21 T cell receptor beta chains in this list originate from one sample, sequenced in a study of technical replicates of blood from a few donors. Only in-frame clones appear in the TCRdb table, and some are missing; sequencing was by immunoSEQ multiplex PCR. The sample lists some 77,000 clones; roughly nine tenths were seen once. Sequences were obtained from T cells isolated from PBMCs. The origin of the receptors is a human donor in good health.

This sequence joins TRBV28 and TRBJ2-7; 7 nucleotides agree with TRBD1. V dropped 8 bases and J dropped 2; count of bases not matched to a gene: 3. This CDR3 is built from 12 residues. Germline CDR1 is MDHEN and CDR2 is SYDVKM. The CDR3 sequence is CASARGPYEQYF. The CDR3, as DNA: TGTGCCAGCGCGAGGGGGCCCTACGAGCAGTACTTC. The full variable domain, completed using reference TRBV28 and TRBJ2-7, is DVKVTQSSRYLVKRTGEKVFLECVQDMDHENMFWYRQDPGLGLRLIYFSYDVKMKEKGDIPEGYSVSREKKERFSLILESASTNQTSMYLCASARGPYEQYFGPGTRLTVT.

The chain recombines TRBV11-3 with TRBJ2-7; D perhaps matches TRBD2 (5 bases). V dropped 5 bases and J dropped 0 bases, with 5 bases sitting between them. Germline V gene data show CDR1 as SGHNT and CDR2 as YENEEA. The length of the CDR3 is 12 residues. CDR3 amino acids: CASSGSSYEQYF. The CDR3 bases are TGTGCCAGCAGCGGGAGCTCCTACGAGCAGTACTTC.

J is TRBJ2-3 and V is TRBV7-8; 7 nucleotides align to TRBD1. The CDR3 runs 14 residues. Unmatched junction bases numbered 1, after V lost 1 base and J lost 3 bases. Germline V lookup: CDR1 SGHVS, CDR2 FQNEAQ. CDR3 sequence reads: CASSLGQGTDTQYF. The CDR3 nucleotides are TGTGCCAGCAGCTTAGGACAGGGAACAGATACGCAGTATTTT.

The rearrangement joins TRBV7-9 to TRBJ2-1; no firm D call. V was shortened by 5 bases and J by 8 bases, with 10 bases between the two germline ends. Germline V lookup: CDR1 SEHNR, CDR2 FQNEAQ (reference sequence). The CDR3 covers 12 residues. As DNA, the CDR3 is TGTGCCAGCAGCGCAGAATTGGATGAGCAGTTCTTC. It specifies CASSAELDEQFF.

This clone was detected a few times. CDR3 sequence reads: CASRGQGASFFTEAFF. DNA of the CDR3: TGTGCCAGCAGGGGACAGGGGGCGAGTTTCTTCACTGAAGCTTTCTTT. J is TRBJ1-1 and V is TRBV25-1; 12 nucleotides match TRBD1. Unmatched junction bases numbered 9, after V lost 6 bases and J lost 4 bases. From germline, CDR1 is MGHDK and CDR2 SYGVNS. This CDR3 is 16 amino acids long.

This rearrangement joins TRBV6-4 to TRBJ2-3; 10 bases align to TRBD2. The V gene's germline CDR1 is MRHNA and CDR2 SNTAGT. The CDR3 spans 18 residues. The V and J ends lost 4 bases and 2 bases, in that order; junction bases with no gene match: 12. The CDR3: CASSVKGRLAGDTDTQYF. The CDR3 DNA sequence: TGTGCCAGCAGTGTTAAGGGTCGGCTAGCGGGAGACACAGATACGCAGTATTTT.

This clone was recorded once. This rearrangement joins TRBV5-1 to TRBJ2-7; 9 nucleotides align to TRBD1. This CDR3 comprises 16 residues. V gave up 3 bases and J gave up 6 bases; unmatched junction bases: 13. From germline, CDR1 is SGHRS and CDR2 YFSETQ. CDR3 coding DNA: TGCGCCAGCAGCTCAGAACTACAGGGGGCACAGGTCGAGCAGTACTTC. Protein product: CASSSELQGAQVEQYF. The full variable domain, in which reference TRBV5-1 and TRBJ2-7 provide the parts outside the CDR3, is KAGVTQTPRYLIKTRGQQVTLSCSPISGHRSVSWYQQTPGQGLQFLFEYFSETQRNKGNFPGRFSGRQFSNSRSEMNVSTLELGDSALYLCASSSELQGAQVEQYFGPGTRLTVT.

The rearrangement joins TRBV27 to TRBJ1-4; D perhaps matches TRBD1 (6 bases). From germline, CDR1 is MNHEY and CDR2 SMNVEV (reference sequence). V lost 3 bases and J 5 bases, leaving 13 bases between the germline ends. This CDR3 has 15 amino acids. The CDR3 is CASSFSGAPNEKLFF. DNA for the CDR3: TGTGCCAGCAGTTTCTCAGGGGCACCAAATGAAAAACTGTTTTTT.

The chain joins TRBV7-3 to TRBJ2-7; 8 bases fit TRBD2. V gave up 5 bases and J gave up 6 bases; unmatched junction bases: 15. The CDR3 is 16 amino acids. Germline V gene data show CDR1 as SGHTA and CDR2 as FQGTGA. CDR3 loop: CASSQASGPNGGEQYF. For the CDR3, the DNA is TGTGCCAGCAGCCAGGCTAGCGGGCCGAACGGAGGCGAGCAGTACTTC.

This chain joins TRBV5-1 and TRBJ1-5; weak D call: TRBD1 (6 bases). The CDR3 covers 13 residues. The germline gives CDR1 SGHRS, CDR2 YFSETQ. V was pared by 2 bases and J by 5 bases, with 8 bases between. The CDR3 sequence: CASSLQGYQPQHF. Here the CDR3 DNA reads TGCGCCAGCAGCTTACAGGGTTATCAGCCCCAGCATTTT.

This chain uses TRBV9 with TRBJ2-7; maybe TRBD2 (6 bases). The CDR3 runs 15 residues. Germline V gene lookup returns CDR1 SGDLS and CDR2 YYNGEE. Between the trimmed V and J ends, which lost 4 bases and 4 bases, there was a span of 18 bases. CDR3 in amino acids: CASSPRGRELYEQYF. The CDR3 nucleotides are TGTGCCAGCAGCCCCAGAGGGCGGGAATTATACGAGCAGTACTTC.

The rearrangement uses TRBV6-6 and TRBJ1-3; D remains unclear. The CDR3 runs to 13 residues. Germline lookup yields CDR1 MNHNY and CDR2 SVGAGI (reference sequence). The V gene lost 5 bases and the J gene lost 4 bases, with 9 bases spanning the gap. CDR3 coding DNA: TGTGCCAGCAGTCCGGACTTCGGAAACACCATATATTTT. As protein: CASSPDFGNTIYF.

J is TRBJ1-1 and V is TRBV29-1, with D maybe TRBD1 (6 bases). CDR3 length equals 13 residues. Deletions cut 4 bases from V and 4 bases from J, with 13 bases between. Per germline, CDR1 SQVTM and CDR2 ANQGSEA. The CDR3 region has the DNA TGCAGCGTTGTTGAGGGGGGGGGCACTGAAGCTTTCTTT. Encoded protein: CSVVEGGGTEAFF.

This chain uses TRBV29-1 with TRBJ1-4; D call uncertain. The CDR3 has 17 residues. The germline V and J ends were trimmed by 7 bases and 0 bases, with 21 bases remaining between them. Germline V lookup: CDR1 SQVTM, CDR2 ANQGSEA. The CDR3 DNA sequence: TGCAGCGCCGCCATGGCCCAGACATCGCCAACTAATGAAAAACTGTTTTTT. The encoded protein is CSAAMAQTSPTNEKLFF.

This sequence joins TRBV7-2 and TRBJ2-7, with a possible D match to TRBD1 (7 bases). CDR1 SGHTA and CDR2 FQGNSA come from the germline V gene. Trimming left V 4 bases short and J 7 bases short, with 23 bases between. The CDR3 is made up of 16 amino acids. CDR3 residues: CASSSTGGQPGWEQYF. For the CDR3, the DNA is TGTGCCAGCAGCTCAACCGGGGGACAGCCGGGATGGGAGCAGTACTTC.

The chain joins TRBV9 to TRBJ2-7; 7 nucleotides line up with TRBD2. Losses at the gene ends were 0 bases for V and 3 bases for J; bases not matched to a gene: 9. The germline V gene has CDR1 SGDLS and CDR2 YYNGEE. There are 16 residues in the CDR3. The CDR3 loop is CASSVEGSGGYYEQYF. CDR3 bases: TGTGCCAGCAGCGTAGAGGGTTCGGGAGGTTACTACGAGCAGTACTTC.

Only one count was recorded for this clone. This chain uses TRBV19 with TRBJ2-5; 12 bases align to TRBD2. The CDR3 spans 15 residues. The germline CDR1 and CDR2 sequences are LNHDA and SQIVND (reference sequence). Trimming took 7 bases from V and 5 from J; bases not matched to a gene: 8. The CDR3 region is CASKRTSGRQETQYF. The CDR3 nucleotides read TGTGCCAGTAAGCGAACTAGCGGGAGGCAGGAGACCCAGTACTTC.

This clone was seen a single time. The chain combines TRBV19 with TRBJ2-3; maybe TRBD2 (5 bases). Trimming shortened V by 3 bases and J by 4 bases, and 11 bases separated the two germline ends. This CDR3 has 14 amino acids. Germline CDR1 and CDR2: LNHDA and SQIVND (reference sequence). The CDR3 coding sequence is TGTGCCAGTAGTATTAATGTGGGAGCAGATACGCAGTATTTT. Protein: CASSINVGADTQYF.

The chain employs TRBV29-1 and TRBJ1-2; D gene ambiguous. V lost 6 bases, J lost 8 bases, and 13 bases lay in between. The CDR3 spans 11 residues. Germline CDR1 SQVTM, CDR2 ANQGSEA. This CDR3 reads CSVTGLYGYTF. The CDR3 DNA is TGCAGCGTGACCGGACTTTACGGCTACACCTTC.

The V call is TRBV6-1, the J call TRBJ1-4; TRBD1 matches at 10 bases. CDR1 is MNHNS and CDR2 is SASEGT in the germline V gene. Losses at the gene ends were 8 bases for V and 7 bases for J; bases not matched to a gene: 1. The length of the CDR3 is 12 residues. CDR3 nucleotides: TGTGCCAGCGGGACAGGGGTTGAAAAACTGTTTTTT. Its translation is CASGTGVEKLFF.

The V call is TRBV30, the J call TRBJ1-3; D is undetermined. V lost 4 bases to trimming and J lost 0 bases, with 4 bases between them. Germline CDR1 is GTSNPN and CDR2 is SVGIG (reference sequence). This CDR3 contains 12 residues. The CDR3 is CAWTVSGNTIYF. The CDR3 nucleotides are TGTGCCTGGACAGTCTCTGGAAACACCATATATTTT.